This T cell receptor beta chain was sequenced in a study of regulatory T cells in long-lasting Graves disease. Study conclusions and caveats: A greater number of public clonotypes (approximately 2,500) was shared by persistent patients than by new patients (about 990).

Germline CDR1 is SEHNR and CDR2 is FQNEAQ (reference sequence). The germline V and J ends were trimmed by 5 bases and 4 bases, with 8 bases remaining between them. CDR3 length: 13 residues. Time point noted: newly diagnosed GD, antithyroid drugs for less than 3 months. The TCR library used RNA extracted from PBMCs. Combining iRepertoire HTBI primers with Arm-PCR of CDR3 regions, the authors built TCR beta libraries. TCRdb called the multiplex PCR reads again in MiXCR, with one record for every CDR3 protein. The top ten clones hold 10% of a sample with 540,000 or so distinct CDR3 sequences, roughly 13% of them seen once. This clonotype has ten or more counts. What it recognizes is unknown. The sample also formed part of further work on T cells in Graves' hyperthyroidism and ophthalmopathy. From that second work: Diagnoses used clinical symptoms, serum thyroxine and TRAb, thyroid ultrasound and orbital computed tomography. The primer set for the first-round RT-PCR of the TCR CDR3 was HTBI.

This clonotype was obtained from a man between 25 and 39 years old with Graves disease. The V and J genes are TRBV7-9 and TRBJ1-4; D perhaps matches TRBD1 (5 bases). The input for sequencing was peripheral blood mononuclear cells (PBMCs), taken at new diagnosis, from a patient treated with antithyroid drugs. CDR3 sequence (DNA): TGTGCCAGCAGCACGGGGGGTAATGAAAAACTGTTTTTT. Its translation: CASSTGGNEKLFF.